The 26 T cell receptor beta chains below all came from one sample that was sequenced in a study of metastatic and nonmetastatic thyroid tumors. TCRdb re-called clones from the PCR reads using MiXCR. The profile shows 10,000 to 15,000 clones, approximately 33% of them singletons. Thyroid surgery was preceded by no treatment in any patient. Specimen: tumor tissue. The receptor source for this set is a male donor with papillary thyroid cancer or a benign thyroid nodule (not recorded which). Some clones in this sample may be carry-over from other donors' samples.

The chain links TRBV2 to TRBJ2-1; the D call may be TRBD1 or TRBD2 (6 bases each). The CDR3 is made up of 14 amino acids. CDR1 and CDR2 from the germline V gene are SNHLY and FYNNEI. The ends were cut back, 9 bases at V and 0 bases at J, with 12 bases in the middle. The CDR3 DNA reads TGTGCCAGTAACGGGGGCCTCTCCTACAATGAGCAGTTCTTC. Residues: CASNGGLSYNEQFF.

By sample fraction, this clone is medium-sized. The chain employs TRBV6-6 and TRBJ2-7; 7 positions agree with TRBD1. Germline CDR1 MNHNY, CDR2 SVGAGI (reference sequence). J gave up 0 bases and V 7 bases, and 21 bases lay outside the gene matches. CDR3 size: 19 residues. CDR3: CASINPRDSTTRSSYEQYV. In DNA form, the CDR3 reads TGTGCCAGCATTAACCCCCGGGACAGTACAACTAGGAGCTCCTACGAGCAGTACGTC.

This clone showed up just a few times. The J gene is TRBJ2-1, the V gene TRBV7-9; D is unclear. Germline CDR1 and CDR2: SEHNR and FQNEAQ (reference sequence). The V end lost 3 bases, the J end lost 4 bases, and 7 bases lay between the germline ends. The CDR3 is 13 residues long. The CDR3 protein is CASSFSVYNEQFF. In DNA form, the CDR3 reads TGTGCCAGCAGCTTCTCAGTATACAATGAGCAGTTCTTC.

This clone was recorded at least ten times. V and J are TRBV7-9 and TRBJ2-5, with D perhaps TRBD1 (6 bases). Germline V gene data show CDR1 as SEHNR and CDR2 as FQNEAQ (reference sequence). The V end lost 5 bases, the J end lost 0 bases, and 10 bases lay between the germline ends. The CDR3 length is 14 residues. In DNA, the CDR3 is TGTGCCAGCAGCGTACACAGGGACCAAGAGACCCAGTACTTC. This sequence encodes CASSVHRDQETQYF.

The sample holds many counts of this clone. The chain joins TRBV30 to TRBJ1-1; D gene unclear. The CDR3 extends over 13 amino acids. Per germline, CDR1 GTSNPN and CDR2 SVGIG (reference sequence). The V gene lost 4 bases and the J gene lost 1 base, with 10 bases spanning the gap. CDR3 nucleotides: TGTGCCTGGACTGACTTGGGGAACACTGAAGCTTTCTTT. Protein: CAWTDLGNTEAFF.

Only a few counts were recorded for this clone. The rearrangement joins TRBV2 to TRBJ2-7; the D is unclear. V shed 7 bases and J shed 3 bases, with 16 bases lying between them. The CDR3 is made up of 14 amino acids. CDR1 and CDR2 (germline): SNHLY, FYNNEI. CDR3 amino acids: CASNVSVRYYEQYF. CDR3 DNA: TGTGCCAGCAATGTATCGGTACGGTACTACGAGCAGTACTTC.

This clone is medium-sized in the sample. The chain is built from TRBV9 and TRBJ2-1; the D is unclear. Germline V CDR1 and CDR2: SGDLS, YYNGEE. This CDR3 is built from 14 residues. V shed 0 bases and J shed 5 bases, with 9 bases lying between them. This CDR3 is CASSVDSHDNEQFF. The CDR3 DNA is TGTGCCAGCAGCGTAGACAGCCATGACAATGAGCAGTTCTTC.

By its share, this clone is medium-sized. The rearrangement uses TRBV5-1 and TRBJ1-5, with a weak D call TRBD1 (5 bases). Germline CDR1 is SGHRS and CDR2 is YFSETQ. Between the trimmed V and J ends, which lost 4 bases and 2 bases, there was a span of 16 bases. There are 16 residues in the CDR3. In DNA, the CDR3 is TGCGCCAGCAGCCCAGGACACGGTGATGGCAATCAGCCCCAGCATTTT. Encoded protein: CASSPGHGDGNQPQHF.

This clone was found many times. V gene TRBV7-2 combines with J gene TRBJ2-1, with a tentative D call TRBD2 (5 bases). Germline-derived CDR1 and CDR2 are SGHTA and FQGNSA. CDR3 length: 13 amino acids. V gave up 7 bases and J gave up 6 bases, with 13 bases separating them. The CDR3 DNA sequence: TGTGCCAGCACCCTGACCCGGGGCAATGAGCAGTTCTTC. Its translation: CASTLTRGNEQFF.

As for this clone: One end of the junction does not line up with germline, which may come from a read error. This chain links TRBV12-3 or TRBV12-4 with TRBJ1-1, with D hard to call. The CDR3 is made up of 12 amino acids. In DNA form, the CDR3 reads TGTGCCAGCAACCAAAGAGACACTGAAGCTTCCTTT. This encodes CASNQRDTEASF.

This clone was detected only a few times. V gene TRBV6-1 combines with J gene TRBJ2-2, with D possibly called TRBD1 or TRBD2 (6 bases each). Looked up from germline, CDR1 is MNHNS and CDR2 is SASEGT. The CDR3 is 16 residues long. The V end was cut by 7 bases, the J end by 9 bases, with 24 bases between. The CDR3 sequence is CASTNIRDGGLRELFF. CDR3 nucleotide sequence: TGTGCCAGCACCAATATCCGGGACGGGGGCCTGCGGGAGCTGTTTTTT.

This clone was picked up a small number of times. This chain's CDR3 is CSVGSNYEQYF. CDR3 DNA: TGCAGCGTGGGCTCAAACTACGAGCAGTACTTC. The chain employs TRBV29-1 and TRBJ2-7; D ambiguous. This CDR3 spans 11 amino acids. The germline CDR1 and CDR2 sequences are SQVTM and ANQGSEA. V dropped 6 bases and J dropped 3 bases, with 9 bases sitting between them.

This clone turned up a few times. CDR3 sequence reads: CASEGDGAAKHF. In DNA, the CDR3 is TGTGCCAGCGAAGGTGACGGAGCGGCCAAGCATTTT. The J gene is TRBJ1-5, the V gene TRBV6-1; D gene uncertain. Germline CDR1 and CDR2: MNHNS and SASEGT. There are 12 residues in the CDR3. The ends were cut back, 8 bases at V and 14 bases at J, with 19 bases in the middle.

This clone is medium-sized within its sample. The CDR3, as DNA: TGTGCCAGCAGTACGGACAGGGTTTTTGTGGTAACTGAAGCTTTCTTT. It is translated as CASSTDRVFVVTEAFF. The chain uses TRBV12-3 or TRBV12-4 and TRBJ1-1, with 8 bases fitting TRBD1. The CDR3 covers 16 residues. J gave up 5 bases and V 5 bases, and 13 bases lay outside the gene matches.

This clone was seen a handful of times. The rearrangement joins TRBV6-1 to TRBJ2-7; 8 positions match TRBD2. V lost 6 bases and J lost 7; bases outside the gene matches: 14. The CDR3 is 15 amino acids. Germline V gene data show CDR1 as MNHNS and CDR2 as SASEGT. CDR3 protein: CASRGVSGGPREQYF. The DNA for the CDR3 is TGTGCCAGCAGGGGGGTTTCGGGAGGGCCAAGGGAGCAGTACTTC.

This rearrangement joins TRBV20-1 to TRBJ2-7; 15 nucleotides match TRBD2. CDR3 size: 15 residues. V lost 3 bases to trimming and J lost 4 bases; unmatched junction nucleotides: 4. In germline, CDR1 is DFQATT, CDR2 SNEGSKA (reference sequence). The CDR3 DNA sequence: TGCAGTGCTAGCGGCGGACTAGCGGGAGGGTACGAGCAGTACTTC. Translating it yields CSASGGLAGGYEQYF.

This clone appeared many times. This chain links TRBV6-1 with TRBJ2-5; 10 bases fit TRBD1. Germline V gene data show CDR1 as MNHNS and CDR2 as SASEGT. This CDR3 has 15 amino acids. V shed 2 bases, J shed 7 bases, and the junction held 7 bases outside the gene matches. CDR3 sequence reads: CASSELGQGGWTQYF. CDR3 in DNA: TGTGCCAGCAGTGAATTAGGACAGGGGGGATGGACCCAGTACTTC.

V usage is TRBV6-1 and J usage is TRBJ1-2, with D unclear. V lost 7 bases and J lost 6, with 12 bases in between. The CDR3 covers 12 residues. The germline V gene has CDR1 MNHNS and CDR2 SASEGT. CDR3 DNA: TGTGCCAGCACCCCTGGGTGCGATGGCTACACCTTC. Protein: CASTPGCDGYTF.

V and J are TRBV19 and TRBJ2-2, with D perhaps matching TRBD1 (6 bases). V was pared by 10 bases and J by 7 bases, with 22 bases between. This CDR3 region has 15 residues. Germline CDR1 and CDR2: LNHDA and SQIVND (reference sequence). Here the CDR3 DNA reads TGTGCCATTGCCCCCCCGACAGGCTATGACGGGGAGCTGTTTTTT. It yields the protein CAIAPPTGYDGELFF.

This clone showed up just a few times. DNA of the CDR3: TGTGCCAGCAGCCAAGAGGTTGGCAGGAGCTCCTACAATGAGCAGTTCTTC. This sequence encodes CASSQEVGRSSYNEQFF. The V gene is TRBV14, the J gene TRBJ2-1; no reliable D call. Trimming stripped 0 bases from V and 0 bases from J, with 12 bases between. The germline V gene encodes CDR1 SGHDN and CDR2 FVKESK. The CDR3 is made up of 17 amino acids.

J is TRBJ1-2 and V is TRBV14; the match to TRBD1 covers 7 bases. After removal of 3 bases from V and 3 bases from J, the junction contained 4 bases not matched to a gene. CDR3 length: 14 amino acids. Germline CDR1 is SGHDN and CDR2 is FVKESK. The CDR3 loop is CASSQGGGDYGYTF. As DNA, the CDR3 is TGTGCCAGCAGCCAGGGAGGGGGCGACTATGGCTACACCTTC.

This clone was recorded at least ten times. CDR3 region: CAGGLGSYNSPLHF. The DNA for the CDR3 is TGTGCCGGAGGCTTGGGCTCCTATAATTCACCCCTCCACTTT. The chain joins TRBV28 to TRBJ1-6; the D is unclear. Germline lookup yields CDR1 MDHEN and CDR2 SYDVKM. Trimming removed 11 bases from V and 0 bases from J, with 11 bases in between. The CDR3 has 14 residues. The complete variable domain, with remaining parts taken from reference TRBV28 and TRBJ1-6, reads DVKVTQSSRYLVKRTGEKVFLECVQDMDHENMFWYRQDPGLGLRLIYFSYDVKMKEKGDIPEGYSVSREKKERFSLILESASTNQTSMYLCAGGLGSYNSPLHFGNGTRLTVT.

This chain links TRBV20-1 with TRBJ2-7; either TRBD1 or TRBD2 may fit D (6 bases each). The CDR3 extends over 15 amino acids. V shed 6 bases and J shed 4 bases, with 22 bases lying between them. The V gene's germline CDR1 is DFQATT and CDR2 SNEGSKA (reference sequence). The CDR3 loop reads CSAMAGQGIRYEQYF. The CDR3 DNA sequence: TGCAGTGCGATGGCGGGGCAGGGGATTCGTTACGAGCAGTACTTC.

This chain links TRBV6-1 with TRBJ2-7; D is perhaps TRBD1 (6 bases). Germline CDR1 and CDR2: MNHNS and SASEGT. The CDR3 is 14 amino acids. Between the trimmed V and J ends, which lost 7 bases and 4 bases, there was a span of 17 bases. Written as DNA, the CDR3 is TGTGCCAGCAAAAACAGGGAATACCTATACGAGCAGTACTTC. Amino acids: CASKNREYLYEQYF.

A few counts support this clone. The CDR3 nucleotides are TGTGCCAGCAGTATCGGGACTCTCTACGAGCAGTACTTC. Its protein is CASSIGTLYEQYF. This rearrangement joins TRBV27 to TRBJ2-7, with D possibly matching TRBD2 (6 bases). CDR3 length: 13 amino acids. From germline, CDR1 is MNHEY and CDR2 SMNVEV (reference sequence). The V end was cut by 5 bases, the J end by 3 bases, with 11 bases between.

The sample holds many counts of this clone. The chain combines TRBV6-2 or TRBV6-3 with TRBJ2-4, with 9 bases that match TRBD2. This CDR3 is built from 19 residues. CDR1 and CDR2 (germline): MNHEY, SVGEGT. V lost 0 bases and J lost 1; bases outside the gene matches: 10. In DNA, the CDR3 is TGTGCCAGCAGTTACTCGGCAGGGCCCAGCGGGAGGGCCAAAAACATTCAGTACTTC. Translating it yields CASSYSAGPSGRAKNIQYF.